This TCR beta chain was sequenced in a study of technical replicates of blood from a handful of donors (TCRdb year 2017). According to the germline V gene, CDR1 reads MDHEN and CDR2 reads SYDVKM. Ends trimmed: V by 5 bases, J by 8 bases; bases unmatched to a gene: 8. Its CDR3 holds 14 amino acids, cysteine through phenylalanine. Only CDR3 DNA remains: 42 bases, in frame from the first base. To note about this clone: Its specific antigen is unknown. It has no much larger one-base neighbor in the sample; base qualities were not kept.

The library came from the immunoSEQ multiplex PCR assay. TCRdb limited this immuneACCESS table to in-frame rearrangements with V and J called. A share of clones is missing; checked studies link under half to unresolved V genes, and the rest is unexplained. This sample is represented by about 68,000 clones; nearly 98% of them were singletons. The leading ten clones occupy 0.25% to 0.3% of the sample. Recombination linked TRBV28 to TRBJ2-1; 8 bases in between match TRBD1. The sequencing input was T cells isolated from PBMCs. The sequence came from a human donor in good health. The DNA sequence reads TGTGCCAGCAGTCTCGGTAACAGGGGGGATGAGCAGTTCTTC. Protein translation: CASSLGNRGDEQFF.